This section outlines one TCR beta chain sequence together with its context. TCRdb's copy holds only in-frame clones and misses some; the assay was immunoSEQ multiplex PCR. The sample has some 320,000 clones, about 88% seen once; the top ten hold roughly 2.6%. Participant age was about 18 to 89 years, and participants resided in fewer than 30 US areas. Which cohort a participant joined came from the clinical history participants gave. This CDR3 has 14 residues. V was clipped by 0 bases and J by 7 bases; unmatched bases: 4. The germline CDR1 and CDR2 sequences are LGHDT and YNNKEL (reference sequence). These data are taken from a study of blood T cell repertoires in COVID-19. Study information: COVID-19 samples from acute and convalescent phases originated in the United States, Italy and Spain. PBMCs, B-cell-depleted T cells, or T cells were the source of the cDNA or gDNA that made up the material.

The chain links TRBV3-1 (or the pseudogene TRBV3-2) to TRBJ1-1; 8 nucleotides align to TRBD1. Sequencing was done on a sample of PBMCs or T cells enriched from blood (not recorded which). This TCR derives from a man aged 55 to 70 who had recovered from COVID-19. CDR3 sequence (DNA): TGTGCCAGCAGCCAAGACAAAGGGACAGGTGAAGCTTTCTTT. It is translated as CASSQDKGTGEAFF.